Shown below are 3 T cell receptor beta chains from a single sample sequenced in a study of T cells in Graves' hyperthyroidism and ophthalmopathy. RNA transcripts provided the source from which TCR beta CDR3 regions were amplified. The primer set for the first-round RT-PCR of the TCR CDR3 was HTBI. TCRdb used MiXCR to reprocess the multiplex PCR reads, holding one entry per CDR3 protein. Of over 650,000 distinct CDR3 sequences listed, 45% are singletons. Sequencing was done on a sample of peripheral blood or thyroid tissue (not recorded which). All receptors derive from an adult man with Graves' disease, either hyperthyroidism or ophthalmopathy (not recorded which).

The rearrangement links TRBV7-9 to TRBJ1-5; no firm D call. The length of the CDR3 is 15 residues. Deletions cut 5 bases from V and 4 bases from J, with 15 bases between. Germline V gene lookup returns CDR1 SEHNR and CDR2 FQNEAQ (reference sequence). The CDR3 spells CASSSGPSENQPQHF. CDR3 coding DNA: TGTGCCAGCAGCAGTGGGCCCAGCGAAAATCAGCCCCAGCATTTT. Together with reference TRBV7-9 and TRBJ1-5, the CDR3 gives the full variable domain: DTGVSQNPRHKITKRGQNVTFRCDPISEHNRLYWYRQTLGQGPEFLTYFQNEAQLEKSRLLSDRFSAERPKGSFSTLEIQRTEQGDSAMYLCASSSGPSENQPQHFGDGTRLSIL.

The CDR3 nucleotides read TGTGCCAGCATCTGGACGTACCAAGAGACCCAGTACTTC. Its translation is CASIWTYQETQYF. V usage is TRBV7-2 and J usage is TRBJ2-5; D gene uncertain. The CDR3 is 13 residues long. Trimming pared 7 bases from V and 0 bases from J, leaving 9 bases between. The germline CDR1 and CDR2 sequences are SGHTA and FQGNSA.

This chain joins TRBV7-8 and TRBJ2-5, with D tentatively TRBD1 (6 bases). The CDR3 consists of 15 residues. Per the germline V gene, CDR1 is SGHVS and CDR2 is FQNEAQ. V was cut by 5 bases and J by 4 bases, with 17 bases left in between. CDR3 sequence: CASSHTGPLGETQYF. CDR3 coding DNA: TGTGCCAGCAGCCACACAGGGCCCCTAGGAGAGACCCAGTACTTC.